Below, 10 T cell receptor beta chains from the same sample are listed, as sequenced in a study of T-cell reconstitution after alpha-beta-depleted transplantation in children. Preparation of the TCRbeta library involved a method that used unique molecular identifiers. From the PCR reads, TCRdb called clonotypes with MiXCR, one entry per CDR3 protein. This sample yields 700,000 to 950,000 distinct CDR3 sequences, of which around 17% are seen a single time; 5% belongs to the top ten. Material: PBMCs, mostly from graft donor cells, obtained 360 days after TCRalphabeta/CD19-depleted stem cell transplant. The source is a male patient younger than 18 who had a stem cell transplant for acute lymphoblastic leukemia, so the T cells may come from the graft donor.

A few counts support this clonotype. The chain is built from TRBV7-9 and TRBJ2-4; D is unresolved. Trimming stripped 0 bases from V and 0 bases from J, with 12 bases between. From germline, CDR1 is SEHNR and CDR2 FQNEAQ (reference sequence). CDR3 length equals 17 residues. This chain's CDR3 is CASSLAGLSLAKNIQYF. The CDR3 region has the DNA TGTGCCAGCAGCTTAGCCGGGCTCTCTCTAGCCAAAAACATTCAGTACTTC. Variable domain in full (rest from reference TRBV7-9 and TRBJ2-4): DTGVSQNPRHKITKRGQNVTFRCDPISEHNRLYWYRQTLGQGPEFLTYFQNEAQLEKSRLLSDRFSAERPKGSFSTLEIQRTEQGDSAMYLCASSLAGLSLAKNIQYFGAGTRLSVL.

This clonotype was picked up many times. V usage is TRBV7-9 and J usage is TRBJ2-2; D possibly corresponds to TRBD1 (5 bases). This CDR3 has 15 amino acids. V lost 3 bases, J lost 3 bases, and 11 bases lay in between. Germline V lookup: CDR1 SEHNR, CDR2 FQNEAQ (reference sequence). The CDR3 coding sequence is TGTGCCAGCAGCTTTTGGGGCGCGGACACCGGGGAGCTGTTTTTT. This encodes CASSFWGADTGELFF.

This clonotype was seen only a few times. Here the CDR3 reads CASSLVGDRENTEAFF. The CDR3 nucleotides are TGTGCCAGCAGTTTAGTGGGGGACAGAGAAAACACTGAAGCTTTCTTT. The rearrangement links TRBV27 to TRBJ1-1; 7 bases line up with TRBD1. The CDR3 extends over 16 amino acids. Germline CDR1 reads MNHEY; CDR2 reads SMNVEV (reference sequence). Losses at the gene ends were 2 bases for V and 2 bases for J; bases not matched to a gene: 8.

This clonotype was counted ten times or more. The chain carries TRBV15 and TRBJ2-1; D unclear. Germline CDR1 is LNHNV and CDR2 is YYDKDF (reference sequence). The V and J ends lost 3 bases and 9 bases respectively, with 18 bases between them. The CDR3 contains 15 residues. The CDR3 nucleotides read TGTGCCACCAGCAGGCCCATCCTTAGCCGGGTTGAGCAGTTCTTC. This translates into CATSRPILSRVEQFF.

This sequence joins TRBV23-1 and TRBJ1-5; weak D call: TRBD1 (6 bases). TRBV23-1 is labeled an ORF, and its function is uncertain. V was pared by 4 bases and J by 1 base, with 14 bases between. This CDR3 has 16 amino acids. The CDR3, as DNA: TGCGCCAGCAGTCTAAAACAGGGTTCAAGCAATCAGCCCCAGCATTTT. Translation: CASSLKQGSSNQPQHF.

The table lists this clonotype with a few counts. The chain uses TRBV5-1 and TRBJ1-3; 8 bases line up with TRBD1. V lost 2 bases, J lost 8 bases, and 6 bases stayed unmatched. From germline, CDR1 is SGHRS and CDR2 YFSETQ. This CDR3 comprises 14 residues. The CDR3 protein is CASSFSGGEDTIYF. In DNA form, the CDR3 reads TGCGCCAGCAGCTTCTCAGGGGGCGAAGACACCATATATTTT.

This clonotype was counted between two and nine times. The CDR3 DNA sequence: TGTGCCAGCAGCCAAGATCAAACCCGTAACTATGGCTACACCTTC. It specifies CASSQDQTRNYGYTF. The chain employs TRBV4-2 and TRBJ1-2; D not certain. This CDR3 has 15 residues. The germline V and J ends were trimmed by 0 bases and 1 base, with 9 bases remaining between them. The germline V gene encodes CDR1 LGHNA and CDR2 YNFKEQ.

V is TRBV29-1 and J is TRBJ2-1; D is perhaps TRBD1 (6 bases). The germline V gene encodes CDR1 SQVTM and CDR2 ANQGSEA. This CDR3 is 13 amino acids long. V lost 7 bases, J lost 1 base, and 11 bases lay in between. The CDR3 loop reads CSELTGSYNEQFF. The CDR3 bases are TGCAGCGAACTGACAGGTTCCTACAATGAGCAGTTCTTC.

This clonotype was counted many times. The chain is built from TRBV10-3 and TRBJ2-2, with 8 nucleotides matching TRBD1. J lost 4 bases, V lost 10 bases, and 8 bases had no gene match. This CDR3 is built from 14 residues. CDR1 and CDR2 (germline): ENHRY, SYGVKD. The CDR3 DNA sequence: TGTGCCACCCGGACAGGGATGGCCACCGGGGAGCTGTTTTTT. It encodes CATRTGMATGELFF.

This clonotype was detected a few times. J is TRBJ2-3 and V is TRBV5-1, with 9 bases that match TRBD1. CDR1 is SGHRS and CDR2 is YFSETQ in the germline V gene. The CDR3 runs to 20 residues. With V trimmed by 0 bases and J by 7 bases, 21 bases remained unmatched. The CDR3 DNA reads TGCGCCAGCAGCTTGGCCCCGGGACAGGGTAACCGTCGGGGAACATATACGCAGTATTTT. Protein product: CASSLAPGQGNRRGTYTQYF.